Listed below are T cell receptor beta chains from one sample, sequenced in a study of T cells in Graves' hyperthyroidism and ophthalmopathy. TCRdb independently ran MiXCR on the multiplex PCR reads; one entry per CDR3 protein. The table shows under 350,000 distinct CDR3 sequences, with roughly 13% occurring only once. Material: blood. Receptors originate from a woman younger than 45 with Graves' hyperthyroidism that later progressed to Graves' ophthalmopathy. CDR3s leave out the opening cysteine and the closing phenylalanine or tryptophan. Expanded clones are given a class, and other clones once, few, many or no size at all.

clone_size j_call v_call cdr3_aa
NA TRBJ2-3 TRBV29-1 SAAEGNTQY
NA TRBJ2-5 TRBV7-2 ASSVTPSGGAQTQY
many TRBJ2-7 TRBV30 ALSRGGRDEQY
few TRBJ2-5 TRBV19 ASSIPSGSTKTQY
NA TRBJ2-1 TRBV29-1 SVTGGHEQF
NA TRBJ1-3 TRBV6-1 ASSRQTRNSGNTIY
NA TRBJ2-2 TRBV11-3 ASSLLSGTTNTGELF
NA TRBJ2-3 TRBV6-9 ASSYPSGGPTDTQY
many TRBJ2-7 TRBV28 ASTAGGTGTYEQY
NA TRBJ2-2 TRBV29-1 SVPRDGNTGELF
many TRBJ1-2 TRBV20-1 SASAGGSYGYT
many TRBJ1-1 TRBV28 ASSTGGAGTEAF
many TRBJ2-7 TRBV6-1 ASSYRGQGAYEQY
many TRBJ2-1 TRBV19 ASSSGRAEGQF
NA TRBJ2-5 TRBV25-1 ASSYSSGRAGTQY
many TRBJ2-7 TRBV7-9 ASSLVTAAPDYEQY
many TRBJ2-1 TRBV7-2 ASSPSDSPYYSEQF
many TRBJ2-3 TRBV28 ASSLWGHSTDTQY
many TRBJ2-3 TRBV5-5 ASSLPTDYTDTQY
few TRBJ2-5 TRBV4-1 ASSKLQGAQETQY
many TRBJ2-3 TRBV24-1 ATCGGSTDTQY
many TRBJ1-1 TRBV12-3/TRBV12-4 ASSKDRVMEAF
many TRBJ2-7 TRBV10-3 AISERTSGYEQY
NA TRBJ2-7 TRBV6-1 ASSRNLEGSEQY
many TRBJ2-1 TRBV6-5 ASSYSSPISSGDYNEQF
NA TRBJ1-5 TRBV5-8 ASNFKGAGQPQH
few TRBJ2-3 TRBV6-6 ASSYLAERGDTQY
NA TRBJ1-4 TRBV7-7 ASINPPMAKNEKLF
few TRBJ2-3 TRBV11-3 ASSSRAGEDTDTQY
many TRBJ2-7 TRBV28 ASTRQGGSYEQY
NA TRBJ1-1 TRBV24-1 ATSSFPGGVAITEAF
many TRBJ2-1 TRBV2 ASSLDHYNEQF
many TRBJ2-1 TRBV27 ASSWTSGQNNEQF
NA TRBJ1-5 TRBV7-8 ASSSTEGFSNQPQH
many TRBJ2-5 TRBV28 ASGFGGTQY
many TRBJ2-7 TRBV27 ASSSAGVESEQY
many TRBJ2-7 TRBV5-6 ASSLAYGAYEQY
many TRBJ2-2 TRBV20-1 SARDKLGVGELF
NA TRBJ2-2 TRBV27 ASSGDRGELF
many TRBJ1-1 TRBV6-1 ASTEGGLTTEAF
many TRBJ1-5 TRBV19 ASPARGRGNQPQH
NA TRBJ2-3 TRBV10-3 AISEGTSGPPQY
NA TRBJ1-6 TRBV19 ASSFDRDSPLH
many TRBJ1-3 TRBV7-2 ASSLLGRGTGNTIY
many TRBJ2-3 TRBV3-1 ASSQGTWGASTDTQY
many TRBJ1-2 TRBV10-3 AISTGQGAFGYT
NA TRBJ1-2 TRBV7-3 ASSLAIYGYT